These T cell receptor beta chains were read from a single sample in a study of shared clonotypes between healthy human individuals. Repertoires were generated with immunoSEQ multiplex PCR, while TCRdb's copy carries only in-frame clones and drops some. The sample carries around 580,000 clones, 95% to 98% recorded once. Source material: naive CD8+ T cells sorted from blood. The source is a man aged 25-40 years in good health. The CDR3 runs from the conserved cysteine through the conserved F or W. D genes are given only for firm matches. Clone size is stated in some rows and not others, as once, few, many or a class when expanded.

j_call clone_size v_call d_call cdr3_aa cdr3_nt
TRBJ2-4 . TRBV10-2 . CASSESVIAKNIQYF TGCGCCAGCAGTGAGTCAGTCATAGCCAAAAACATTCAGTACTTC
TRBJ2-7 . TRBV27 . CASSLNLWSEQYF TGTGCCAGCAGTCTCAACCTATGGAGCGAGCAGTACTTC
TRBJ1-5 . TRBV6-6 TRBD1 CASSPTGTGDQPQHF TGTGCCAGCAGTCCCACCGGGACAGGCGATCAGCCCCAGCATTTT
TRBJ1-4 once TRBV9 . CASSDGLVGEKLFF TGTGCCAGCAGCGACGGTTTGGTCGGTGAAAAACTGTTTTTT
TRBJ2-7 . TRBV7-6 TRBD2 CASSLALAGGRTEQYF TGTGCCAGCAGCTTAGCCTTAGCGGGAGGACGTACGGAGCAGTACTTC
TRBJ2-2 . TRBV9 . CASSFNKAGRTGELFF TGTGCCAGCAGCTTCAATAAGGCGGGACGCACCGGGGAGCTGTTTTTT
TRBJ2-7 . TRBV10-3 TRBD2 CAISDSTSGSLYEQYF TGTGCCATCAGTGACTCGACTAGCGGGAGTCTCTACGAGCAGTACTTC
TRBJ2-7 . TRBV7-9 . CASSLLPGRGGQEDEQYF TGTGCCAGCAGCTTACTCCCCGGCAGGGGAGGACAGGAGGACGAGCAGTACTTC
TRBJ1-1 . TRBV27 . CASSPRGGRNTEAFF TGTGCCAGCAGTCCCCGGGGAGGGAGGAACACTGAAGCTTTCTTT
TRBJ2-1 once TRBV11-2 TRBD2 CASSPIAGPYNEQFF TGTGCCAGCAGCCCGATAGCGGGTCCCTACAATGAGCAGTTCTTC
TRBJ1-1 . TRBV28 TRBD1 CASSLGQGATEAFF TGTGCCAGCAGTTTGGGACAGGGGGCGACTGAAGCTTTCTTT
TRBJ2-3 . TRBV14 TRBD2 CASSQDSAGVPDTQYF TGTGCCAGCAGCCAAGATTCTGCGGGAGTGCCAGATACGCAGTATTTT
TRBJ2-3 . TRBV19 . CASSIIGSDTQYF TGTGCCAGTAGTATAATAGGGTCAGATACGCAGTATTTT
TRBJ2-1 . TRBV7-2 TRBD2 CASSETSGRQFF TGTGCCAGCAGCGAAACTAGCGGGAGACAGTTCTTC
TRBJ2-5 . TRBV4-1 TRBD2 CASSQTSGYQETQYF TGCGCCAGCAGCCAAACTAGCGGGTACCAAGAGACCCAGTACTTC
TRBJ1-5 . TRBV6-6 TRBD1 CASRTGGDQPQHF TGTGCCAGCAGAACAGGGGGCGATCAGCCCCAGCATTTT
TRBJ2-7 . TRBV9 . CASSASPYEQYF TGTGCCAGCAGCGCCAGCCCCTACGAGCAGTACTTC
TRBJ1-1 . TRBV4-1 . CASSHRSGERDAFF TGCGCCAGCAGCCACCGCTCGGGGGAGAGAGACGCTTTCTTT
TRBJ1-1 . TRBV9 TRBD1 CASSGRQGVTEAFF TGTGCCAGCAGCGGTCGACAGGGGGTTACTGAAGCTTTCTTT
TRBJ2-1 . TRBV27 TRBD2 CASGGTSGEYNEQFF TGTGCCAGCGGCGGGACTAGCGGGGAGTACAATGAGCAGTTCTTC
TRBJ1-2 . TRBV2 . CATLIEQRANYGYTF TGTGCCACCCTGATCGAACAGAGAGCTAACTATGGCTACACCTTC
TRBJ2-1 . TRBV2 . CASKTDNEQFF TGTGCCAGCAAGACGGACAATGAGCAGTTCTTC
TRBJ2-7 . TRBV5-4 TRBD1 CASSFRDRGLYEQYF TGTGCCAGCAGCTTCCGGGACAGGGGCCTCTACGAGCAGTACTTC
TRBJ2-1 . TRBV5-1 TRBD1 CASSLGDRESIYEQFF TGCGCCAGCAGCTTGGGGGACAGGGAGTCGATATATGAGCAGTTCTTC
TRBJ2-7 . TRBV9 TRBD2 CASSAREVPYEQYF TGTGCCAGCAGCGCACGGGAGGTACCCTACGAGCAGTACTTC
TRBJ2-1 . TRBV4-1 TRBD2 CASSQVGTSYNEQFF TGCGCCAGCAGCCAAGTGGGGACTAGCTACAATGAGCAGTTCTTC
TRBJ2-7 . TRBV28 . CATRGRNSYEQYF TGTGCCACCCGAGGGAGGAATTCCTACGAGCAGTACTTC
TRBJ2-3 few TRBV27 . CASSSPSRTTDTQYF TGTGCCAGCAGTTCCCCTAGCAGGACCACAGATACGCAGTATTTT
TRBJ2-7 . TRBV10-3 TRBD1 CAIRYNPRGQGDEEYVEQYF TGTGCCATCAGATACAACCCGAGAGGACAGGGCGATGAGGAGTACGTAGAGCAGTACTTC
TRBJ1-2 . TRBV6-1 TRBD1 CASSDLRGPGYGYTF TGTGCCAGCAGTGACCTCAGGGGGCCTGGCTATGGCTACACCTTC
TRBJ1-1 . TRBV7-9 . CASSPILGAYTEAFF TGTGCCAGCAGCCCAATTCTGGGGGCATACACTGAAGCTTTCTTT
TRBJ2-7 . TRBV6-1 TRBD1 CASMAAGGFYEQYF TGTGCCAGCATGGCGGCAGGGGGCTTTTACGAGCAGTACTTC
TRBJ2-3 . TRBV30 TRBD1 CAWTVGGPRWYF TGTGCCTGGACCGTAGGGGGCCCCCGCTGGTATTTT
TRBJ2-7 . TRBV5-4 . CASSTIADEQYF TGTGCCAGCAGCACCATAGCGGACGAGCAGTACTTC
TRBJ2-1 . TRBV6-5 TRBD2 CASSYGLAGYNEQFF TGTGCCAGCAGTTACGGACTAGCGGGATACAATGAGCAGTTCTTC
TRBJ2-3 . TRBV9 . CASSSKRFTDTQYF TGTGCCAGCAGCTCCAAGAGATTCACAGATACGCAGTATTTT
TRBJ2-3 . TRBV15 TRBD1 CATSRELGQGGTDTQYF TGTGCCACCAGCAGAGAGCTGGGACAGGGGGGCACAGATACGCAGTATTTT
TRBJ1-5 . TRBV9 . CATKTGVDQPQHF TGTGCCACCAAAACTGGGGTTGATCAGCCCCAGCATTTT
TRBJ1-1 . TRBV27 TRBD1 CASSFGTANTEAFF TGTGCCAGCAGTTTCGGGACAGCGAACACTGAAGCTTTCTTT
TRBJ1-2 . TRBV9 . CASSGWEESYGYTF TGTGCCAGCAGCGGCTGGGAGGAGAGCTATGGCTACACCTTC
TRBJ2-3 once TRBV18 TRBD1 CASSGQGGPDTQYF TGTGCCAGCTCAGGACAGGGTGGGCCAGATACGCAGTATTTT
TRBJ1-4 . TRBV7-6 TRBD1 CASSRDSFIATNEKLFF TGTGCCAGCAGCCGGGACAGTTTTATCGCAACTAATGAAAAACTGTTTTTT
TRBJ2-3 . TRBV9 . CASSVAGSSSTDTQYF TGTGCCAGCAGCGTAGCGGGAAGCAGTAGCACAGATACGCAGTATTTT
TRBJ1-2 . TRBV4-2 . CASSQDWAGGIGYTF TGTGCCAGCAGCCAAGATTGGGCTGGGGGGATCGGCTACACCTTC
TRBJ2-7 . TRBV7-9 TRBD2 CASSPTSGITYEQYF TGTGCCAGCAGCCCGACTAGCGGAATCACCTACGAGCAGTACTTC
TRBJ2-7 . TRBV9 . CASSVGGSYEQYF TGTGCCAGCAGCGTAGGGGGCTCCTACGAGCAGTACTTC
TRBJ2-3 . TRBV29-1 . CSVRTETDTQYF TGCAGCGTACGGACAGAGACAGATACGCAGTATTTT
TRBJ2-7 . TRBV19 . CASSITGMSDEQYF TGTGCCAGTAGTATTACAGGGATGAGCGACGAGCAGTACTTC
TRBJ1-2 . TRBV6-5 . CASSYGGEYGYTF TGTGCCAGCAGTTACGGCGGGGAGTATGGCTACACCTTC
TRBJ1-1 . TRBV5-4 TRBD1 CASSSRGEAFF TGTGCCAGCAGCTCCAGGGGGGAAGCTTTCTTT
TRBJ2-7 . TRBV4-1 TRBD1 CASSRGQGANEQYF TGCGCCAGCAGCAGGGGACAGGGTGCCAACGAGCAGTACTTC
TRBJ2-3 . TRBV7-8 . CASSLLDPDTQYF TGTGCCAGCAGCTTACTCGACCCAGATACGCAGTATTTT
TRBJ2-3 once TRBV2 . CATTSGTRRDTQYF TGTGCCACCACCTCCGGGACGAGGCGAGATACGCAGTATTTT
TRBJ1-5 . TRBV2 . CASSPWGASNQPQHF TGTGCCAGCAGCCCATGGGGCGCTAGCAATCAGCCCCAGCATTTT
TRBJ2-7 . TRBV6-5 TRBD2 CASNPAGDYEQYF TGTGCCAGCAACCCAGCGGGAGACTACGAGCAGTACTTC